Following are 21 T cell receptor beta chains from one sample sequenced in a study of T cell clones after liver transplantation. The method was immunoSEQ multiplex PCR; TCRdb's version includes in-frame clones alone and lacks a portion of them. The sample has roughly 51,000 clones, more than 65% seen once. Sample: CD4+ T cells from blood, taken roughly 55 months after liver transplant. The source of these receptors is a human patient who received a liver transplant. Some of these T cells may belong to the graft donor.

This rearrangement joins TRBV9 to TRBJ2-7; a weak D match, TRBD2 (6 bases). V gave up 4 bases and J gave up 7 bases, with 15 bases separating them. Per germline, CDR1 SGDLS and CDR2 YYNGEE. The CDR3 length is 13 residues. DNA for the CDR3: TGTGCCAGCAGCCCGGGACTCCGTGATGAGCAGTACTTC. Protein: CASSPGLRDEQYF.

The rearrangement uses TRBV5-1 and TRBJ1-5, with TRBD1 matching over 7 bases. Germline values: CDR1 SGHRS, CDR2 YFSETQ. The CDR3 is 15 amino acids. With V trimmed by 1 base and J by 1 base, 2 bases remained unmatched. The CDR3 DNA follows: TGCGCCAGCAGCTTGCAGGGGGGGAGCAATCAGCCCCAGCATTTT. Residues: CASSLQGGSNQPQHF.

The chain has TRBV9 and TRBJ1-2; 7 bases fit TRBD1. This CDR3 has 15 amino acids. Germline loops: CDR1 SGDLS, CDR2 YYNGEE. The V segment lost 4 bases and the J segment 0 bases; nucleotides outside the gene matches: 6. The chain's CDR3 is CASSFRDSANYGYTF. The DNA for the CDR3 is TGTGCCAGCAGCTTCCGGGACAGCGCTAACTATGGCTACACCTTC.

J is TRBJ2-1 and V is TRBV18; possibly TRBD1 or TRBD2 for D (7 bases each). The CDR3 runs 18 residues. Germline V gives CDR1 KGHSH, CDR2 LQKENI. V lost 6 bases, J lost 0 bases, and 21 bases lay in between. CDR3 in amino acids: CASSPASGGGSSYNEQFF. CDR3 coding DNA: TGTGCCAGCTCCCCAGCTTCAGGGGGGGGTAGCTCCTACAATGAGCAGTTCTTC.

CDR3 protein: CAWKSEAGNTIYF. The CDR3 DNA reads TGTGCCTGGAAGAGCGAGGCGGGAAACACCATATATTTT. The gene calls are TRBV30 and TRBJ1-3, with D unclear. V was trimmed by 4 bases and J by 4 bases, leaving 11 bases between them. The CDR3 is 13 amino acids. Per germline, CDR1 GTSNPN and CDR2 SVGIG (reference sequence).

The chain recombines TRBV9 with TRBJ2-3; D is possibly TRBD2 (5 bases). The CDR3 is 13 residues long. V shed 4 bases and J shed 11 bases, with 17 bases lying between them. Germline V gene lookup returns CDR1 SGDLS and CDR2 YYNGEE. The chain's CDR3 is CASSSDWGERQYF. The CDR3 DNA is TGTGCCAGCAGCTCAGACTGGGGAGAGAGGCAGTATTTT.

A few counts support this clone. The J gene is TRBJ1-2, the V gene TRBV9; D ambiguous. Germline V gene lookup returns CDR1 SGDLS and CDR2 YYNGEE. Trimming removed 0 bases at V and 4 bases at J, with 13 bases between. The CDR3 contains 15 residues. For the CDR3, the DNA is TGTGCCAGCAGCGTAGTGGCCACCGGTGGCTATGGCTACACCTTC. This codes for CASSVVATGGYGYTF.

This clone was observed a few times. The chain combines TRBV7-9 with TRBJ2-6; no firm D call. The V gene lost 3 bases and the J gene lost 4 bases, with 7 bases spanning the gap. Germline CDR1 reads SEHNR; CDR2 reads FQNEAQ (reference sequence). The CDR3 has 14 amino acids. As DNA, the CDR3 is TGTGCCAGCAGCTTGGTGGGAGGGGCCAACGTCCTGACTTTC. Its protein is CASSLVGGANVLTF.

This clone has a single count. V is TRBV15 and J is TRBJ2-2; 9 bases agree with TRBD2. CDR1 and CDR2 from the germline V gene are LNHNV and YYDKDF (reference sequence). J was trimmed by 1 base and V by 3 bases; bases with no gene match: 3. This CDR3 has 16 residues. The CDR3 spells CATSSGLALNTGELFF. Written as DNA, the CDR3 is TGTGCCACCAGCAGCGGACTAGCGCTGAACACCGGGGAGCTGTTTTTT.

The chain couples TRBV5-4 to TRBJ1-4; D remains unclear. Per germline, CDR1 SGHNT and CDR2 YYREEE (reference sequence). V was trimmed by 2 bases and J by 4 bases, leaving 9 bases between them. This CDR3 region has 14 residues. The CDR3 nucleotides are TGTGCCAGCAGCTTAGGGCAGAATAATGAAAAACTGTTTTTT. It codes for CASSLGQNNEKLFF. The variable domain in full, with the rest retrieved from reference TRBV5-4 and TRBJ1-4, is ETGVTQSPTHLIKTRGQQVTLRCSSQSGHNTVSWYQQALGQGPQFIFQYYREEENGRGNFPPRFSGLQFPNYSSELNVNALELDDSALYLCASSLGQNNEKLFFGSGTQLSVL.

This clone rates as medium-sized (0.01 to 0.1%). Here the CDR3 DNA reads TGTGCCACCCGAATCGGGGGGGCGGACGAGCAGTACTTC. Protein product: CATRIGGADEQYF. V usage is TRBV5-4 and J usage is TRBJ2-7; TRBD2 matches 8 bases. V shed 9 bases, J shed 5 bases, and the junction held 10 bases outside the gene matches. The CDR3 extends over 13 amino acids. Per the germline V gene, CDR1 is SGHNT and CDR2 is YYREEE (reference sequence).

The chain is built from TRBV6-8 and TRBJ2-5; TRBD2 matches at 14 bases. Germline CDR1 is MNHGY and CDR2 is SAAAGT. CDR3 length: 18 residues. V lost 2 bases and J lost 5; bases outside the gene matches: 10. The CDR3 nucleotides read TGTGCCAGCAGTTACCCCCGACTAGCGGGGGGGCCATCGGAGACCCAGTACTTC. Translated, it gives CASSYPRLAGGPSETQYF.

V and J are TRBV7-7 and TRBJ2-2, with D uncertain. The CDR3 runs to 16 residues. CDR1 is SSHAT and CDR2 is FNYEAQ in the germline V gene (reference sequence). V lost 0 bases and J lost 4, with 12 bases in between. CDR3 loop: CASSLATSPGTGELFF. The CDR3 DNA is TGTGCCAGCAGCTTAGCTACATCCCCAGGCACCGGGGAGCTGTTTTTT.

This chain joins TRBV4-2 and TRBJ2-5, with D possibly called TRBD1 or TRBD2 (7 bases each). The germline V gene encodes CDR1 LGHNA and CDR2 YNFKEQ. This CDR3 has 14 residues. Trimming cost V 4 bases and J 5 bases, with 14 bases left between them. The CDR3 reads CASSRVQGGETQYF. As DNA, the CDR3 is TGTGCCAGCAGCCGGGTGCAGGGGGGGGAGACCCAGTACTTC.

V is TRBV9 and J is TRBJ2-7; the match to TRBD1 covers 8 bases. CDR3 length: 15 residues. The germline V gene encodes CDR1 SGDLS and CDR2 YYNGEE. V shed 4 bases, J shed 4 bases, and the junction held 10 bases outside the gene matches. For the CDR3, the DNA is TGTGCCAGCAGCCCGGACGACAGGGGTACATACGAGCAGTACTTC. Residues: CASSPDDRGTYEQYF. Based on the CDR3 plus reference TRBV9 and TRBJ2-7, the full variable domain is DSGVTQTPKHLITATGQRVTLRCSPRSGDLSVYWYQQSLDQGLQFLIQYYNGEERAKGNILERFSAQQFPDLHSELNLSSLELGDSALYFCASSPDDRGTYEQYFGPGTRLTVT.

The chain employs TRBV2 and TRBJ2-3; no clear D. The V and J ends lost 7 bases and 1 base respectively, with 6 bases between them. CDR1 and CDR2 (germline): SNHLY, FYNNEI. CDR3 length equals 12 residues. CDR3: CASNVGTDTQYF. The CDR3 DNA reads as TGTGCCAGCAATGTGGGCACAGATACGCAGTATTTT.

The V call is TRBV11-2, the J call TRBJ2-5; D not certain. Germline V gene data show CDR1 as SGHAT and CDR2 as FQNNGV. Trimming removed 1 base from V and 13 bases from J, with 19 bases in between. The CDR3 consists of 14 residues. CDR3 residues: CASSLGRETPTRYF. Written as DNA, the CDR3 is TGTGCCAGCAGCTTAGGACGAGAGACTCCTACACGGTACTTC. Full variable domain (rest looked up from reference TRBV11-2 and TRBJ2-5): EAGVAQSPRYKIIEKRQSVAFWCNPISGHATLYWYQQILGQGPKLLIQFQNNGVVDDSQLPKDRFSAERLKGVDSTLKIQPAKLEDSAVYLCASSLGRETPTRYFGPGTRLLVL.

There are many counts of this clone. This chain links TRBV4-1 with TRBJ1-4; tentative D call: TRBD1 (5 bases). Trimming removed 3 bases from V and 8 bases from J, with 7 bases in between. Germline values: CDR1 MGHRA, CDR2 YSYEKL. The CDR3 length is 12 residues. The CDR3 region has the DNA TGCGCCAGCAGCCATAGGGGAGAAAAACTGTTTTTT. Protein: CASSHRGEKLFF.

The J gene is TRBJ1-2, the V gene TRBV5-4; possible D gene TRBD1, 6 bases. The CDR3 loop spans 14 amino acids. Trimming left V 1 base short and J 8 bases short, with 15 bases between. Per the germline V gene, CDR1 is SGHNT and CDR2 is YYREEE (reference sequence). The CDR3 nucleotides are TGTGCCAGCAGCTTGTTTCAGGGGCAGAAAGGCTACACCTTC. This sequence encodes CASSLFQGQKGYTF.

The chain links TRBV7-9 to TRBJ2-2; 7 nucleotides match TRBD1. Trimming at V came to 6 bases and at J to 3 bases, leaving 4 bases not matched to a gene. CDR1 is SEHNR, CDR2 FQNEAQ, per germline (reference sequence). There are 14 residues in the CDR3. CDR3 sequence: CASRGGRDTGELFF. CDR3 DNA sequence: TGTGCCAGCAGAGGGGGCAGGGACACCGGGGAGCTGTTTTTT.

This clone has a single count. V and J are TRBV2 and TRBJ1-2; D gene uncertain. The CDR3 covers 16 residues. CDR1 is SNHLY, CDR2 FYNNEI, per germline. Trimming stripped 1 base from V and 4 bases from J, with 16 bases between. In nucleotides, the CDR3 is TGTGCCAGCAGTGAAGTGGCAGGCCGATCAGGCTATGGCTACACCTTC. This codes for CASSEVAGRSGYGYTF.